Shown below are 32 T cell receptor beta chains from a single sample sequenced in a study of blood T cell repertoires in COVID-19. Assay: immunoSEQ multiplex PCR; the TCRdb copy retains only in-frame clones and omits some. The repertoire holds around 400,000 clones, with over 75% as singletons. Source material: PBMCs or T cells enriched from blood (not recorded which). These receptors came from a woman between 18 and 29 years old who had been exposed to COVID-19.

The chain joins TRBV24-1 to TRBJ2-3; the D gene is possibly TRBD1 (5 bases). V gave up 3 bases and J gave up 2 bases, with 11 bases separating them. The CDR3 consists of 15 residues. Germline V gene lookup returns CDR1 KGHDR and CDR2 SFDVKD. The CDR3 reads CATSDRRGLTDTQYF. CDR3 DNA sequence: TGTGCCACCAGTGATCGAAGGGGCCTCACAGATACGCAGTATTTT.

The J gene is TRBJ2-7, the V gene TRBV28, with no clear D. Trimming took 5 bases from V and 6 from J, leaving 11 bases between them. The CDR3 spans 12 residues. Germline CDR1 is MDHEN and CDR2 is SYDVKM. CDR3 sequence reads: CASSQLQPEQYF. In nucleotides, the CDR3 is TGTGCCAGCAGTCAACTTCAACCCGAGCAGTACTTC. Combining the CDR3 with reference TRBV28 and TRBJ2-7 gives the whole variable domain DVKVTQSSRYLVKRTGEKVFLECVQDMDHENMFWYRQDPGLGLRLIYFSYDVKMKEKGDIPEGYSVSREKKERFSLILESASTNQTSMYLCASSQLQPEQYFGPGTRLTVT.

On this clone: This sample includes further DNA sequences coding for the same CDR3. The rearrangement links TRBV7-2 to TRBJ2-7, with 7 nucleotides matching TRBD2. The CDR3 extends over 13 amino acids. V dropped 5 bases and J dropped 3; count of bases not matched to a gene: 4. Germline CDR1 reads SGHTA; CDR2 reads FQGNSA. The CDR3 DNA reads TGTGCCAGCAGCCCGAGCGGGATCTACGAGCAGTACTTC. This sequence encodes CASSPSGIYEQYF.

The CDR3 nucleotides read TGTGCCAGCAGCCAAGGCCCCCAAGCGGGCAATGAGCAGTTCTTC. It yields the protein CASSQGPQAGNEQFF. The genes are TRBV3-1 (or the pseudogene TRBV3-2) and TRBJ2-1; weak D call: TRBD2 (6 bases). V lost 1 base to trimming and J lost 6 bases, with 13 bases between them. The CDR3 sequence is 15 residues long. CDR1 LGHDT and CDR2 YNNKEL come from the germline V gene (reference sequence).

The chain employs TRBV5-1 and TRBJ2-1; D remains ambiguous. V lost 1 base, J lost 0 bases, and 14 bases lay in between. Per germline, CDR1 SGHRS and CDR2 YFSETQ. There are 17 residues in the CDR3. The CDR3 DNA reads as TGCGCCAGCAGCTTGTTTCCTGCCTTTAGCTCCTACAATGAGCAGTTCTTC. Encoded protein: CASSLFPAFSSYNEQFF. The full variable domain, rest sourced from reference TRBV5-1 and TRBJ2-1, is KAGVTQTPRYLIKTRGQQVTLSCSPISGHRSVSWYQQTPGQGLQFLFEYFSETQRNKGNFPGRFSGRQFSNSRSEMNVSTLELGDSALYLCASSLFPAFSSYNEQFFGPGTRLTVL.

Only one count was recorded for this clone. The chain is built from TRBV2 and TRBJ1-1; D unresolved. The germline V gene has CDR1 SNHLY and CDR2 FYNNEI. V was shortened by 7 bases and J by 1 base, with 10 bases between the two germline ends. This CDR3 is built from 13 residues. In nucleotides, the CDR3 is TGTGCCAGCACCCTTCGGGGGAACACTGAAGCTTTCTTT. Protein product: CASTLRGNTEAFF.

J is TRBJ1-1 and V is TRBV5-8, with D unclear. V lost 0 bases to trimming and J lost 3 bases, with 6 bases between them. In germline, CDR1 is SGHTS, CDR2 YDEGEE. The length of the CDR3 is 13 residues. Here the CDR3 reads CASSLVGDTEAFF. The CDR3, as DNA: TGTGCCAGCAGCTTGGTCGGGGACACTGAAGCTTTCTTT.

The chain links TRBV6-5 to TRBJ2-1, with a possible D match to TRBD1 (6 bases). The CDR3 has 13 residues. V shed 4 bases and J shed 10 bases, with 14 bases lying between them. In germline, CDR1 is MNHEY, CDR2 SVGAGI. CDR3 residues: CASSWDMTGEQFF. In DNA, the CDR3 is TGTGCCAGCAGTTGGGACATGACTGGGGAGCAGTTCTTC.

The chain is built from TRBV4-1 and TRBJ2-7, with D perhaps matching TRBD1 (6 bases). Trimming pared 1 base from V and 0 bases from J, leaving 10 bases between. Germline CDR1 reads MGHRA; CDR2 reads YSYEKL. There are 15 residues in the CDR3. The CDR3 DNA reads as TGCGCCAGCAGCCAAGGGATGGACAGCTCCTACGAGCAGTACTTC. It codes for CASSQGMDSSYEQYF.

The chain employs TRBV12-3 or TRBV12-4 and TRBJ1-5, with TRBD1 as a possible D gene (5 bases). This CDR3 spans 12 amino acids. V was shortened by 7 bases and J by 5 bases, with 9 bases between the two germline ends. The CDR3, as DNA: TGTGCCAGCACCTCGGGGGATCAGCCCCAGCATTTT. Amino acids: CASTSGDQPQHF.

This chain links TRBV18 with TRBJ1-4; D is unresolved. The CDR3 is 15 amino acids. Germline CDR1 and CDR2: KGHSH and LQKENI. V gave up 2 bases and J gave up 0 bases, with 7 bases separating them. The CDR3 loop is CASSPRSPTNEKLFF. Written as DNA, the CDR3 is TGTGCCAGCTCACCAAGGAGTCCAACTAATGAAAAACTGTTTTTT.

CDR3 DNA sequence: TGTGCCAGCAGCCCCCGCCGGGGGGGCCAGCAGTTCTTC. Translated: CASSPRRGGQQFF. The V call is TRBV11-2, the J call TRBJ2-1; 8 bases are shared with TRBD2. The germline V gene encodes CDR1 SGHAT and CDR2 FQNNGV. The V segment lost 5 bases and the J segment 11 bases; nucleotides outside the gene matches: 8. This CDR3 contains 13 residues.

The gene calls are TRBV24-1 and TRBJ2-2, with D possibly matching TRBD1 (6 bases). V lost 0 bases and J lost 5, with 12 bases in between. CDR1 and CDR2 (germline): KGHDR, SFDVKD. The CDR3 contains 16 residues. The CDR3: CATSDLWTAGTGELFF. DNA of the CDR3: TGTGCCACCAGTGATTTGTGGACAGCTGGGACCGGGGAGCTGTTTTTT.

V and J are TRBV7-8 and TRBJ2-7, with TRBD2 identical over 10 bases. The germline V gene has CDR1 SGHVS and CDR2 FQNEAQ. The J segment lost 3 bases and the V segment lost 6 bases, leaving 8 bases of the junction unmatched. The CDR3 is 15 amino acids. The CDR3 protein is CASSPLAGVNYEQYF. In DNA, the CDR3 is TGTGCCAGCAGTCCGCTAGCGGGAGTGAACTACGAGCAGTACTTC.

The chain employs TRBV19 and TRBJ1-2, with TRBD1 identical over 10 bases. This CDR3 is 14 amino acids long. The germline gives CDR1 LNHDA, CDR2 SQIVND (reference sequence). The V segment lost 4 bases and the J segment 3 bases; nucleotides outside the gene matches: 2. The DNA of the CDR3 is TGTGCCAGTAGTAAGACAGGGGGCGACTATGGCTACACCTTC. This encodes CASSKTGGDYGYTF.

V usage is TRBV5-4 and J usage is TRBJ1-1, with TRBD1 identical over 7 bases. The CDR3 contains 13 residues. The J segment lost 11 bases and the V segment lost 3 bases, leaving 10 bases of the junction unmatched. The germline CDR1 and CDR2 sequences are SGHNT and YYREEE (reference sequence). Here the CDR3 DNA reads TGTGCCAGCAGCTACCCCTCATCCAGGGGGGCTTTCTTT. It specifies CASSYPSSRGAFF.

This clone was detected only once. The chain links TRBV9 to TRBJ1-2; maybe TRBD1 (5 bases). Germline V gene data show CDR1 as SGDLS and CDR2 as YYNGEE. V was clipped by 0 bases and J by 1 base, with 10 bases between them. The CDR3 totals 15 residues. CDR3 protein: CASSVGGHVNYGYTF. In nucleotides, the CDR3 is TGTGCCAGCAGCGTAGGAGGACACGTTAACTATGGCTACACCTTC.

The CDR3 spells CASSLWPSGGATDTQYF. The CDR3 bases are TGTGCCAGCAGTTTATGGCCTAGCGGGGGAGCGACAGATACGCAGTATTTT. The chain is built from TRBV28 and TRBJ2-3; TRBD2 matches 10 bases. The CDR3 is made up of 17 amino acids. The junction had 6 bases not matched to a gene; V was cut back by 0 bases and J by 3 bases. Germline CDR1 is MDHEN and CDR2 is SYDVKM.

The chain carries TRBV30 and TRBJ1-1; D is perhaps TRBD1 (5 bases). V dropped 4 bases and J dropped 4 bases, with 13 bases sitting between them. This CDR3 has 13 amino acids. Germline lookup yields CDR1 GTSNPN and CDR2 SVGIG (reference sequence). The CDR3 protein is CAWTHSGGTEAFF. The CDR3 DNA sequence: TGTGCCTGGACCCACTCGGGGGGCACTGAAGCTTTCTTT.

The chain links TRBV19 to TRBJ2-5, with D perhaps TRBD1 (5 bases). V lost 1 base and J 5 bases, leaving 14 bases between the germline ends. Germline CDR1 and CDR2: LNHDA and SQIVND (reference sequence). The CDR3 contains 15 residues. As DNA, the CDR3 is TGTGCCAGTAGTATAGGCCCAGGGTCCTTCGAGACCCAGTACTTC. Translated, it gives CASSIGPGSFETQYF. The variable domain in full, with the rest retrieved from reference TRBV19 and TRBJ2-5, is DGGITQSPKYLFRKEGQNVTLSCEQNLNHDAMYWYRQDPGQGLRLIYYSQIVNDFQKGDIAEGYSVSREKKESFPLTVTSAQKNPTAFYLCASSIGPGSFETQYFGPGTRLLVL.

CDR3 coding DNA: TGTGCCAGCAGCCAAGGCCCGCTAGCGGGACCAGATACGCAGTATTTT. It yields the protein CASSQGPLAGPDTQYF. The chain employs TRBV4-2 and TRBJ2-3; 9 bases are shared with TRBD2. The V segment lost 1 base and the J segment 4 bases; nucleotides outside the gene matches: 6. The CDR3 sequence is 16 residues long. Germline V gene sequence: CDR1 LGHNA, CDR2 YNFKEQ.

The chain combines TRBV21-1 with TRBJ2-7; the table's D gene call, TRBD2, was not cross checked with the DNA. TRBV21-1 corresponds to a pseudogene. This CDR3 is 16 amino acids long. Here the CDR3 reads CASSKPGTSGTYEQYF. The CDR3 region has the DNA TGTGCCAGCAGCAAGCCTGGGACTAGCGGTACCTACGAGCAGTACTTC.

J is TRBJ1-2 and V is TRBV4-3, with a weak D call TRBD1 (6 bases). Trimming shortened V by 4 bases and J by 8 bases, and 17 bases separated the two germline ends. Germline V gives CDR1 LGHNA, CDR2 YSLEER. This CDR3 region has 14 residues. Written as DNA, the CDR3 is TGCGCCAGCAGCCGCGCACAGGGTTTGGGAGGCTACACCTTC. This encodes CASSRAQGLGGYTF.

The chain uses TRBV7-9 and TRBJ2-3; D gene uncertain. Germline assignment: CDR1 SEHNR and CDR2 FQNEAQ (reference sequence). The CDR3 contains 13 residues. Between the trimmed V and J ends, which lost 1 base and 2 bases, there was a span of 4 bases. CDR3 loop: CASSLVFTDTQYF. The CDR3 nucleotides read TGTGCCAGCAGCTTAGTATTCACAGATACGCAGTATTTT.

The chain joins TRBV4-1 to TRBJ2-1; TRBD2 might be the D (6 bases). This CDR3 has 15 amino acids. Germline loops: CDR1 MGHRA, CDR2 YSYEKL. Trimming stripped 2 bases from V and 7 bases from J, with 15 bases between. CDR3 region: CASSQRDWEVNEQFF. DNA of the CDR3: TGCGCCAGCAGCCAAAGGGACTGGGAGGTAAATGAGCAGTTCTTC.

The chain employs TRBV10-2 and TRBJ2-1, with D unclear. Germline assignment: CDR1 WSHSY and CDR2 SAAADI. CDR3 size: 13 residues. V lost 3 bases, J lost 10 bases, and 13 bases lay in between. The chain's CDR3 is CASSEGALREQFF. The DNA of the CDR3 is TGCGCCAGCAGTGAAGGAGCCTTACGGGAGCAGTTCTTC.

The CDR3 loop is CASLVHSSGNTIYF. CDR3 bases: TGTGCCAGTTTGGTCCACAGCTCTGGAAACACCATATATTTT. The V and J genes are TRBV28 and TRBJ1-3; D call uncertain. V was cut by 9 bases and J by 0 bases, with 12 bases left in between. The germline gives CDR1 MDHEN, CDR2 SYDVKM. This CDR3 contains 14 residues. Full variable domain (outside the CDR3, taken from reference TRBV28 and TRBJ1-3): DVKVTQSSRYLVKRTGEKVFLECVQDMDHENMFWYRQDPGLGLRLIYFSYDVKMKEKGDIPEGYSVSREKKERFSLILESASTNQTSMYLCASLVHSSGNTIYFGEGSWLTVV.

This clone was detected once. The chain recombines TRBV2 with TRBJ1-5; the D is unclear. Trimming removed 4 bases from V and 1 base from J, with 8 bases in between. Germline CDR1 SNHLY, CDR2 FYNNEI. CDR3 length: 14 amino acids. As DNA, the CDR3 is TGTGCCAGCAGTGTCTTACAGAGCAATCAGCCCCAGCATTTT. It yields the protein CASSVLQSNQPQHF.

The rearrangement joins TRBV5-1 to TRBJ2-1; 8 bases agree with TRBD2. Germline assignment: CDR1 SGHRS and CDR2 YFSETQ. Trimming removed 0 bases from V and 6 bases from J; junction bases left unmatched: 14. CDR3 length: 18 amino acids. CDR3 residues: CASSLGLSSGIFRNEQFF. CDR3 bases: TGCGCCAGCAGCTTGGGTCTTAGTAGCGGGATCTTTCGCAATGAGCAGTTCTTC.

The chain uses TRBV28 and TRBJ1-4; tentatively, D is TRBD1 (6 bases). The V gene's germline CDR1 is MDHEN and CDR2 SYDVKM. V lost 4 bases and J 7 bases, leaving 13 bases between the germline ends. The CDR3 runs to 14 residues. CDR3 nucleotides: TGTGCCAGCAGTTCCCGGGACAAGGTTGAAAAACTGTTTTTT. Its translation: CASSSRDKVEKLFF.

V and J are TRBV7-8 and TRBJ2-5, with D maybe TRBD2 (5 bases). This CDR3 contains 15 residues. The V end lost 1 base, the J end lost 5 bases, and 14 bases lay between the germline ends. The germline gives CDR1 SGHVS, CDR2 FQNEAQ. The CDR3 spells CASSLELRVGETQYF. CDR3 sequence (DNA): TGTGCCAGCAGCTTAGAGTTGCGGGTCGGGGAGACCCAGTACTTC.

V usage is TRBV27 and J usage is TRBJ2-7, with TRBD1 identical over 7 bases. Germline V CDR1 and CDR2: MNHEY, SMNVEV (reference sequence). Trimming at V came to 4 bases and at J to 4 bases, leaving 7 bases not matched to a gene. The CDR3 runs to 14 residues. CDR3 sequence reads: CASSYGTVPYEQYF. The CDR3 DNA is TGTGCCAGCAGTTATGGGACAGTCCCTTACGAGCAGTACTTC.